A selection of T cell receptor beta chains follows, all from one sample in a study of STAT3 mutations in large granular lymphocyte leukemia. Libraries were prepared by immunoSEQ multiplex PCR; TCRdb keeps only in-frame clonotypes and omits some of them. The data contain thousands of clones, more than 90% of them seen just once; the ten biggest clones take up over 65%. Material: peripheral blood mononuclear cells. These receptors all come from a man aged 60 to 75 with T-cell large granular lymphocyte leukemia. Some clones in this sample may be carry-over from other donors' samples. CDR3s include the opening cysteine and the closing phenylalanine or tryptophan. A D gene is named only where the DNA matches it firmly. The size entry is marked missing in some rows and otherwise reads once, few, many or a size class.

>TRBD2|TRBJ2-1|TRBV5-1|once
CASSLEVAGASEQFF
TGCGCCAGCAGCTTGGAAGTAGCGGGAGCGTCTGAGCAGTTCTTC
>TRBD2|TRBJ2-3|TRBV14|NA
CASSRGTSGSMGTDTQYF
TGTGCCAGCAGTCGAGGGACTAGCGGGAGCATGGGAACAGATACGCAGTATTTT
>NA|TRBJ2-1|TRBV9|NA
CASSVGAPSSYNEQFF
TGTGCCAGCAGCGTAGGGGCCCCGAGCTCCTACAATGAGCAGTTCTTC
>TRBD2|TRBJ2-1|TRBV7-9|NA
CASSGQSWTSLSEQFF
TGTGCCAGCAGCGGCCAATCCTGGACTAGCCTGAGTGAGCAGTTCTTC
>NA|TRBJ2-5|TRBV30|NA
CAWGWGQETQYF
TGTGCCTGGGGGTGGGGCCAAGAGACCCAGTACTTC
>TRBD2|TRBJ2-7|TRBV12-5|NA
CASGLAGGEQYF
TGTGCTAGTGGTTTGGCGGGGGGCGAGCAGTACTTC
>NA|TRBJ1-5|TRBV11-2|NA
CASSLAGASNQPQHF
TGTGCCAGCAGCTTAGCGGGAGCTAGCAATCAGCCCCAGCATTTT
>NA|TRBJ1-4|TRBV7-9|NA
CASSPGPSLNEKLFF
TGTGCCAGCAGCCCGGGGCCTAGCCTTAATGAAAAACTGTTTTTT
>NA|TRBJ1-1|TRBV4-1|NA
CASSAGGLRGTEAFF
TGCGCCAGCAGCGCCGGAGGACTCCGGGGCACTGAAGCTTTCTTT
>NA|TRBJ2-1|TRBV19|NA
CASSLLRNEQFF
TGTGCCAGTAGTCTTTTGCGGAATGAGCAGTTCTTC
>TRBD2|TRBJ2-3|TRBV18|NA
CASSEGTSVWDTQYF
TGTGCCAGCTCAGAAGGGACTAGCGTGTGGGATACGCAGTATTTT
>TRBD2|TRBJ2-6|TRBV7-9|NA
CASSPLVLAGVLGANVLTF
TGTGCCAGCAGCCCCTTGGTGCTAGCGGGAGTTTTGGGGGCCAACGTCCTGACTTTC
>NA|TRBJ2-7|TRBV11-2|NA
CASSSVRDPAYEQYF
TGTGCCAGCAGCTCTGTGAGGGACCCGGCCTACGAGCAGTACTTC
>TRBD2|TRBJ2-7|TRBV28|NA
CASSPGLAFGEQYF
TGTGCCAGCAGTCCGGGACTAGCATTCGGGGAGCAGTACTTC